A single sample gave rise to the 8 T cell receptor beta chains below, sequenced in a study of pediatric ulcerative colitis. The rectum was sampled with one to two pinch biopsies at colonoscopy. Here immunoSEQ multiplex PCR was the method, and the copy in TCRdb shows in-frame clones only, minus some. The sample carries some 10,000 clones, around four fifths recorded once. The sequencing sample was made of gut tissue. All receptors derive from a girl aged 10-17 years who was a control in a study of pediatric ulcerative colitis.

The chain is built from TRBV20-1 and TRBJ1-4, with no clear D. V was clipped by 3 bases and J by 4 bases, with 3 bases between them. This CDR3 spans 11 amino acids. Germline CDR1 DFQATT, CDR2 SNEGSKA (reference sequence). CDR3 in DNA: TGCAGTGCTAGCCGTAATGAAAAACTGTTTTTT. Translating gives CSASRNEKLFF.

V is TRBV11-3 and J is TRBJ2-7; no firm D call. Per the germline V gene, CDR1 is SGHNT and CDR2 is YENEEA. V lost 4 bases, J lost 3 bases, and 13 bases lay in between. This CDR3 region has 14 residues. The CDR3 nucleotides read TGTGCCAGCAGCTCCGACGGCGGAGACTACGAGCAGTACTTC. The encoded protein is CASSSDGGDYEQYF.

The chain employs TRBV28 and TRBJ1-1; no firm D call. The CDR3 contains 14 residues. CDR1 is MDHEN, CDR2 SYDVKM, per germline. The V end lost 7 bases, the J end lost 1 base, and 13 bases lay between the germline ends. CDR3: CASTSGGGNTEAFF. The CDR3, as DNA: TGTGCCAGCACCTCAGGAGGAGGGAACACTGAAGCTTTCTTT.

CDR3 nucleotides: TGTGCCAGCAGCGCTAGCGGGCCCTACAATGAGCAGTTCTTC. Its protein product is CASSASGPYNEQFF. The genes are TRBV9 and TRBJ2-1; 8 bases match TRBD2. The V segment lost 3 bases and the J segment 2 bases; nucleotides outside the gene matches: 1. Per germline, CDR1 SGDLS and CDR2 YYNGEE. CDR3 length: 14 amino acids.

The chain joins TRBV27 to TRBJ2-7, with a possible D match to TRBD1 (6 bases). Germline V CDR1 and CDR2: MNHEY, SMNVEV (reference sequence). Trimming pared 4 bases from V and 5 bases from J, leaving 12 bases between. The CDR3 is 13 amino acids. Here the CDR3 DNA reads TGTGCCAGCAGTTCAGGGGCGGTACACGAGCAGTACTTC. Its protein product is CASSSGAVHEQYF.

This clone has only one observation. V gene TRBV27 combines with J gene TRBJ2-7; 7 nucleotides match TRBD1. Per the germline V gene, CDR1 is MNHEY and CDR2 is SMNVEV (reference sequence). The CDR3 runs to 13 residues. With 7 bases clipped from V and 5 bases from J, the junction kept 8 bases outside the gene matches. The CDR3 sequence is CASTGGTGDEQYF. CDR3 DNA: TGTGCCAGCACGGGCGGCACAGGGGACGAGCAGTACTTC.

The J gene is TRBJ2-7, the V gene TRBV23-1, with D tentatively TRBD1 (6 bases). TRBV23-1 is flagged as an ORF with uncertain function. The length of the CDR3 is 15 residues. V was clipped by 4 bases and J by 3 bases, with 16 bases between them. DNA of the CDR3: TGCGCCAGCAGTCGAGGGACATCGCCGCGCTACGAGCAGTACTTC. This encodes CASSRGTSPRYEQYF.

The chain employs TRBV6-4 and TRBJ2-2, with TRBD2 identical over 10 bases. The CDR3 is 15 residues long. CDR1 and CDR2 (germline): MRHNA, SNTAGT. The trim removed 4 bases at V and 3 bases at J, leaving 2 bases unmatched. CDR3 sequence: CASSVLAGDTGELFF. The CDR3 DNA reads as TGTGCCAGCAGTGTTCTAGCGGGAGACACCGGGGAGCTGTTTTTT.